One and the same sample provided the 13 T cell receptor beta chains below, sequenced in a study of blood T cell repertoires in COVID-19. Sequencing used immunoSEQ multiplex PCR; TCRdb keeps in-frame clones, though not all of them. The data show tens of thousands of clones, around 75% seen once. Sequencing used peripheral blood. The origin of the receptors is a human donor in a cohort sampled during active COVID-19.

The chain recombines TRBV25-1 with TRBJ2-1, with 9 bases fitting TRBD2. The germline CDR1 and CDR2 sequences are MGHDK and SYGVNS. CDR3 length equals 17 residues. V trimming: 1 base; J trimming: 0 bases; junction bases outside the gene matches: 4. CDR3 sequence (DNA): TGTGCCAGCAGTGAATTAGCTAGCGGGAACTCCTACAATGAGCAGTTCTTC. Amino acids: CASSELASGNSYNEQFF.

The genes are TRBV7-8 and TRBJ2-7, with TRBD1 matching over 10 bases. There are 18 residues in the CDR3. CDR1 is SGHVS and CDR2 is FQNEAQ in the germline V gene. V lost 5 bases, J lost 4 bases, and 17 bases stayed unmatched. CDR3 sequence reads: CASSGGRDRGGLLYEQYF. The DNA of the CDR3 is TGTGCCAGCAGCGGGGGCCGGGACAGGGGAGGGCTGTTGTACGAGCAGTACTTC.

This chain links TRBV5-1 with TRBJ2-7; D is possibly TRBD2 (5 bases). The CDR3 extends over 16 amino acids. Trimming took 0 bases from V and 2 from J, leaving 15 bases between them. Germline CDR1 SGHRS, CDR2 YFSETQ. The CDR3 sequence is CASSLGPGLTTYEQYF. CDR3 in DNA: TGCGCCAGCAGCTTGGGGCCGGGGTTGACAACCTACGAGCAGTACTTC.

The gene calls are TRBV28 and TRBJ1-5, with a possible D match to TRBD1 (6 bases). Per the germline V gene, CDR1 is MDHEN and CDR2 is SYDVKM. The CDR3 is made up of 14 amino acids. The V gene lost 6 bases and the J gene lost 3 bases, with 12 bases spanning the gap. CDR3 DNA sequence: TGTGCCAGCAGGGGAGGGGGTTTCAATCAGCCCCAGCATTTT. Its translation is CASRGGGFNQPQHF.

This clone was seen once. The chain carries TRBV2 and TRBJ1-1; TRBD1 is a possible D gene (5 bases). Germline CDR1 and CDR2: SNHLY and FYNNEI. The CDR3 loop spans 14 amino acids. V gave up 6 bases and J gave up 1 base, with 12 bases separating them. The CDR3 loop reads CASRTQGWNTEAFF. For the CDR3, the DNA is TGTGCCAGCAGGACGCAGGGATGGAACACTGAAGCTTTCTTT.

This clone showed up just a few times. J is TRBJ2-7 and V is TRBV18, with TRBD1 matching over 7 bases. V lost 5 bases and J lost 5; bases outside the gene matches: 3. In germline, CDR1 is KGHSH, CDR2 LQKENI. This CDR3 region has 12 residues. This chain's CDR3 is CASSFTGDEQYF. The CDR3 nucleotides are TGTGCCAGCTCATTTACAGGGGACGAGCAGTACTTC.

The V call is TRBV7-3, the J call TRBJ2-1; the D gene is possibly TRBD1 (7 bases). Trimming pared 2 bases from V and 9 bases from J, leaving 8 bases between. The CDR3 loop spans 12 amino acids. Germline values: CDR1 SGHTA, CDR2 FQGTGA. The CDR3 loop is CASSLQGGEQFF. Written as DNA, the CDR3 is TGTGCCAGCAGCTTACAGGGGGGTGAGCAGTTCTTC.

The chain has TRBV7-8 and TRBJ2-7, with D possibly matching TRBD1 (6 bases). CDR3 length: 14 amino acids. V was cut by 5 bases and J by 0 bases, with 11 bases left in between. CDR1 is SGHVS and CDR2 is FQNEAQ in the germline V gene. CDR3 sequence reads: CASSRTASSYEQYF. In DNA form, the CDR3 reads TGTGCCAGCAGCCGGACAGCCAGCTCCTACGAGCAGTACTTC.

The chain links TRBV5-1 to TRBJ2-2, with 8 bases identical to TRBD1. V lost 0 bases, J lost 6 bases, and 4 bases stayed unmatched. CDR1 and CDR2 from the germline V gene are SGHRS and YFSETQ. The CDR3 totals 15 residues. The CDR3 region is CASSLAATGAGELFF. CDR3 coding DNA: TGCGCCAGCAGCTTGGCCGCGACAGGGGCCGGGGAGCTGTTTTTT.

V usage is TRBV2 and J usage is TRBJ1-3; TRBD1 is a possible D gene (5 bases). V was pared by 2 bases and J by 0 bases, with 8 bases between. The CDR3 loop spans 15 amino acids. The germline CDR1 and CDR2 sequences are SNHLY and FYNNEI. The CDR3 DNA reads TGTGCCAGCAGTGAAAAGGGGTACTCTGGAAACACCATATATTTT. Translating it yields CASSEKGYSGNTIYF.

This chain connects TRBV7-8 to TRBJ1-1; tentatively, D is TRBD1 (5 bases). V was shortened by 2 bases and J by 1 base, with 17 bases between the two germline ends. The CDR3 runs 17 residues. In germline, CDR1 is SGHVS, CDR2 FQNEAQ. CDR3 region: CASSLFRDGTWNTEAFF. The CDR3 DNA reads TGTGCCAGCAGCTTATTCAGGGATGGCACCTGGAACACTGAAGCTTTCTTT.

The genes are TRBV9 and TRBJ2-5; D may be TRBD2 (7 bases). V lost 1 base to trimming and J lost 5 bases, with 18 bases between them. CDR1 and CDR2 (germline): SGDLS, YYNGEE. The CDR3 totals 16 residues. The CDR3 DNA reads TGTGCCAGCAGCGTATTTGGGGGGGGCACCACGGAGACCCAGTACTTC. Translating it yields CASSVFGGGTTETQYF.

This chain links TRBV12-5 with TRBJ2-1, with D perhaps TRBD1 (6 bases). The CDR3 extends over 16 amino acids. Germline CDR1 is LGHNT and CDR2 is FRNRAP. Trimming removed 4 bases from V and 4 bases from J, with 17 bases in between. CDR3 bases: TGTGCTAGTGGTTCTCTGGAGCAGGGGAATTACAATGAGCAGTTCTTC. Its translation is CASGSLEQGNYNEQFF.